Listed below are T cell receptor beta chains from one sample, sequenced in a study of beta chain features in type 1 diabetes. Clones were read by immunoSEQ multiplex PCR, and TCRdb kept only the in-frame ones, dropping some. The profile shows about 120,000 clones, 17% of them singletons. The sequencing sample was made of central memory CD4+ T cells from blood. The receptors were gathered from a man between 18 and 35 years old with type 1 diabetes. CDR3s include the opening cysteine and the closing phenylalanine or tryptophan. The D gene is left open where the match is weak. Some rows have no size entry. The others give once, few or many, or a class for an expanded clone.

clone_size d_call j_call v_call cdr3_aa cdr3_nt
- - TRBJ1-1 TRBV7-9 CASSPNGGMNTEAFF TGTGCCAGCAGTCCTAACGGGGGCATGAACACTGAAGCTTTCTTT
- - TRBJ2-3 TRBV30 CAWSESFSTDTQYF TGTGCCTGGAGTGAAAGCTTTAGCACAGATACGCAGTATTTT
- - TRBJ2-7 TRBV30 CAWSRGALGTDF TGTGCCTGGAGTCGTGGGGCCCTCGGTACGGACTTC
- TRBD1 TRBJ2-7 TRBV6-5 CASSLDRTAYEQYF TGTGCCAGCAGTTTGGACAGGACAGCCTACGAGCAGTACTTC
- TRBD1 TRBJ2-7 TRBV4-1 CASSQTPGQGYYEQYF TGCGCCAGCAGCCAGACACCGGGACAGGGGTACTACGAGCAGTACTTC
- TRBD2 TRBJ2-1 TRBV25-1 CASSESGGHNEQFF TGTGCCAGCAGTGAAAGCGGGGGCCACAATGAGCAGTTCTTC
few - TRBJ2-1 TRBV5-1 CASSLAPGNEQFF TGCGCCAGCAGCTTGGCTCCCGGTAATGAGCAGTTCTTC
- - TRBJ2-3 TRBV5-8 CASSLLVADTQYF TGTGCCAGCAGCTTGTTGGTGGCGGATACGCAGTATTTT
- TRBD2 TRBJ2-7 TRBV7-9 CASSRTSGQSYEQYF TGTGCCAGCAGCCGGACTAGCGGCCAATCCTACGAGCAGTACTTC
- - TRBJ1-4 TRBV7-2 CASSLWGADEKLFF TGTGCCAGCAGCTTATGGGGGGCTGACGAAAAACTGTTTTTT
- - TRBJ2-1 TRBV7-3 CASSLGGRRAWYNEQFF TGTGCCAGCAGCCTAGGCGGCAGGCGGGCGTGGTACAATGAGCAGTTCTTC
- - TRBJ1-2 TRBV18 CASSPGMTANYGYTF TGTGCCAGCTCACCAGGGATGACAGCCAACTATGGCTACACCTTC
- - TRBJ2-7 TRBV6-6 CASSRTYEQYF TGTGCCAGCAGTCGTACCTACGAGCAGTACTTC
- - TRBJ1-4 TRBV30 CACPRDAKLFF TGTGCCTGCCCTCGGGATGCAAAACTGTTTTTT
- - TRBJ2-3 TRBV11-2 CASSFGGTSTDTQYF TGTGCCAGCAGCTTCGGGGGAACTAGCACAGATACGCAGTATTTT
many TRBD2 TRBJ2-7 TRBV30 CALRAGAGPEQYF TGTGCCCTCCGTGCTGGAGCGGGGCCCGAGCAGTACTTC
many TRBD1 TRBJ2-7 TRBV2 CASSLRATRGREQYF TGTGCCAGCAGTCTCCGCGCGACCAGGGGGCGCGAGCAGTACTTC
many - TRBJ2-5 TRBV5-4 CASSPLGGQVQETQYF TGTGCCAGCAGCCCCCTGGGAGGACAGGTTCAAGAGACCCAGTACTTC
few - TRBJ2-3 TRBV10-3 CAISEDRREDTQYF TGTGCCATCAGTGAGGACCGCCGCGAGGATACGCAGTATTTT
few - TRBJ2-5 TRBV7-2 CASSLDPGQETQYF TGTGCCAGCAGCTTAGACCCAGGCCAAGAGACCCAGTACTTC
- TRBD1 TRBJ1-4 TRBV23-1 CASSQSPRGASEKLFF TGCGCCAGCAGTCAAAGCCCCAGGGGGGCAAGTGAAAAACTGTTTTTT
few - TRBJ2-1 TRBV7-3 CASSLRTRSLSSLSYNEQFF TGTGCCAGCAGCTTACGAACGCGGTCCTTAAGCTCATTGTCCTACAATGAGCAGTTCTTC
once - TRBJ2-5 TRBV5-6 CASSFGPHGETQYF TGTGCCAGCAGCTTCGGACCGCACGGAGAGACCCAGTACTTC
few TRBD1 TRBJ2-7 TRBV19 CASSDLPGQGASEQYF TGTGCCAGTAGTGATCTGCCGGGACAGGGGGCGAGTGAGCAGTACTTC
- - TRBJ2-3 TRBV2 CAIGLRTDTQYF TGTGCCATAGGACTGCGCACAGATACGCAGTATTTT
- - TRBJ2-2 TRBV6-1 CASISGSNTGELFF TGTGCCAGCATAAGCGGCTCGAACACCGGGGAGCTGTTTTTT
- - TRBJ1-1 TRBV14 CASSLTVNTEAFF TGTGCCAGCAGCTTAACAGTGAACACTGAAGCTTTCTTT
many - TRBJ1-1 TRBV5-1 CASSLDVGKNTEAFF TGCGCCAGCAGCTTGGACGTCGGGAAGAACACTGAAGCTTTCTTT
- - TRBJ1-4 TRBV27 CASSLEGETNEKLFF TGTGCCAGCAGTTTAGAAGGGGAAACTAATGAAAAACTGTTTTTT